The 10 T cell receptor beta chains in this list originate from one sample, sequenced in a study of blood T cell repertoires in COVID-19. The assay was immunoSEQ multiplex PCR, and TCRdb's table has in-frame clones only and misses some. Of roughly 360,000 clones listed, 75% to 90% are singletons. Specimen: PBMCs or T cells enriched from blood (not recorded which). The receptors stem from a woman in her fifties or sixties who had recovered from COVID-19.

The chain uses TRBV5-8 and TRBJ1-6; a possible D gene is TRBD1 (5 bases). The CDR3 covers 14 residues. V lost 1 base, J lost 13 bases, and 15 bases lay in between. Germline V gene lookup returns CDR1 SGHTS and CDR2 YDEGEE. DNA for the CDR3: TGTGCCAGCAGCTTGCCCGGGGGTGCGTCCCCCCTCCACTTT. It codes for CASSLPGGASPLHF.

The chain uses TRBV19 and TRBJ1-1; D is perhaps TRBD1 (6 bases). This CDR3 spans 13 amino acids. Between the trimmed V and J ends, which lost 3 bases and 3 bases, there was a span of 8 bases. Germline V CDR1 and CDR2: LNHDA, SQIVND (reference sequence). CDR3 nucleotide sequence: TGTGCCAGTAGTATGCGACAGGACACTGAAGCTTTCTTT. Translating it yields CASSMRQDTEAFF.

The chain couples TRBV10-3 to TRBJ2-3; a possible D gene is TRBD2 (6 bases). The germline gives CDR1 ENHRY, CDR2 SYGVKD. This CDR3 has 14 amino acids. V was pared by 11 bases and J by 1 base, with 16 bases between. The CDR3 sequence is CASRAGSGTDTQYF. The DNA for the CDR3 is TGTGCCTCCAGGGCGGGGTCGGGCACAGATACGCAGTATTTT.

This sequence joins TRBV6-1 and TRBJ2-7; D uncertain. V lost 6 bases to trimming and J lost 5 bases, with 11 bases between them. The CDR3 has 12 amino acids. Per germline, CDR1 MNHNS and CDR2 SASEGT. The CDR3: CASSLSSDEQYF. The DNA of the CDR3 is TGTGCCAGCAGCCTAAGTTCCGACGAGCAGTACTTC.

Written as DNA, the CDR3 is TGTGCCAGCAGTCAGGGGGTGAACACTGAAGCTTTCTTT. It translates to CASSQGVNTEAFF. V and J are TRBV25-1 and TRBJ1-1, with 7 bases fitting TRBD1. The V gene's germline CDR1 is MGHDK and CDR2 SYGVNS. The trim removed 5 bases at V and 0 bases at J, leaving 0 bases unmatched. CDR3 length: 13 residues.

V is TRBV4-1 and J is TRBJ1-2; D is unresolved. CDR3 length: 14 residues. CDR1 is MGHRA, CDR2 YSYEKL, per germline. V gave up 1 base and J gave up 13 bases, with 19 bases separating them. The CDR3 protein is CASSQVHRVPPFTF. DNA for the CDR3: TGCGCCAGCAGCCAAGTTCACCGGGTTCCTCCCTTCACCTTC.

This clone appeared a single time. This rearrangement joins TRBV30 to TRBJ1-1; 7 bases match TRBD1. Germline lookup yields CDR1 GTSNPN and CDR2 SVGIG (reference sequence). The CDR3 length is 11 residues. V lost 2 bases, J lost 7 bases, and 1 base stayed unmatched. The CDR3 nucleotides are TGTGCCTGGAGTCGGGACAGTGAAGCTTTCTTT. It encodes CAWSRDSEAFF. Supplemented by reference TRBV30 and TRBJ1-1, the full variable domain reads SQTIHQWPATLVQPVGSPLSLECTVEGTSNPNLYWYRQAAGRGLQLLFYSVGIGQISSEVPQNLSASRPQDRQFILSSKKLLLSDSGFYLCAWSRDSEAFFGQGTRLTVV.

The V call is TRBV3-1 (or the pseudogene TRBV3-2), the J call TRBJ1-2; D remains unclear. Germline V gives CDR1 LGHDT, CDR2 YNNKEL (reference sequence). Trimming left V 4 bases short and J 7 bases short, with 13 bases between. This CDR3 is built from 13 residues. The CDR3 DNA reads TGTGCCAGCAGCCCCCCCTCTTTTTTTGGCTACACCTTC. It encodes CASSPPSFFGYTF.

This chain links TRBV19 with TRBJ1-1; no clear D gene. The germline CDR1 and CDR2 sequences are LNHDA and SQIVND (reference sequence). V was shortened by 7 bases and J by 4 bases, with 19 bases between the two germline ends. The CDR3 extends over 15 amino acids. In nucleotides, the CDR3 is TGTGCCAGTACCAAAATAAGGACGGGAGGCACTGAAGCTTTCTTT. Its protein product is CASTKIRTGGTEAFF.

This clone was detected only once. The V call is TRBV19, the J call TRBJ1-1; 9 nucleotides align to TRBD1. V shed 7 bases and J 0 bases; nucleotides not matched to a gene: 12. Germline CDR1 is LNHDA and CDR2 is SQIVND (reference sequence). The CDR3 length is 17 residues. The CDR3: CASTPDRGASMNTEAFF. DNA of the CDR3: TGTGCCAGTACCCCCGACAGGGGGGCCTCCATGAACACTGAAGCTTTCTTT.